These T cell receptor beta chains were read from a single sample in a study of blood T cell repertoires in COVID-19. Profiled with immunoSEQ multiplex PCR; TCRdb holds only in-frame clones, not every one. Among tens of thousands of clones listed, 65% to 90% were seen once. Material for sequencing was peripheral blood. These receptor sequences come from a man aged 60 to 69 with acute or convalescent COVID-19. CDR3s include the opening cysteine and the closing phenylalanine or tryptophan. Fields, in order: CDR3 length, clone size, V gene, J gene, D gene, CDR3 DNA, CDR3 protein. D genes are given only for firm matches. Expanded clones are given a class, and other clones once, few, many or no size at all.

15	.	TRBV18	TRBJ2-7	TRBD1	TGTGCCAGCTCACCTGCCGCAGGGGGCGTCTACGAGCAGTACTTC	CASSPAAGGVYEQYF
14	.	TRBV18	TRBJ1-1	.	TGTGCCAGCTCACCAATCGGCGGGGACACTGAAGCTTTCTTT	CASSPIGGDTEAFF
13	.	TRBV29-1	TRBJ1-4	.	TGCAGCGCCCTGGGGCAGCAATGGGAAAAACTGTTTTTT	CSALGQQWEKLFF
14	.	TRBV7-8	TRBJ1-1	.	TGTGCCAGCAGCTTAGTTCGGGAGGGGTATGGAGCTTTCTTT	CASSLVREGYGAFF
13	.	TRBV11-3	TRBJ2-1	TRBD1	TGTGCCAGCAGCTCGGACAGGGTCAGTGAGCAGTTCTTC	CASSSDRVSEQFF
15	.	TRBV19	TRBJ1-4	.	TGTGCCAGTAAGTCCCTAGACAGCTATAATGAAAAACTGTTTTTT	CASKSLDSYNEKLFF
14	.	TRBV3-1/TRBV3-2	TRBJ2-2	.	TGTGCCAGCAGGCTTCGTGGAGCCACCGGGGAGCTGTTTTTT	CASRLRGATGELFF
15	.	TRBV2	TRBJ2-5	.	TGTGCCAGCAGTGGCGCAGGGAGGTACCAAGAGACCCAGTACTTC	CASSGAGRYQETQYF
16	.	TRBV4-1	TRBJ1-4	.	TGCGCCAGCAGCCAAGCTAGCGGATTGAGGGGCGAAAAACTGTTTTTT	CASSQASGLRGEKLFF
14	.	TRBV7-8	TRBJ1-4	TRBD1	TGTGCCAGCAGCTTAGGACAGGGGAATGAAAAACTGTTTTTT	CASSLGQGNEKLFF
16	once	TRBV18	TRBJ1-5	.	TGTGCCAGCTCACCAAGGGGGGGGGATAGCAATCAGCCCCAGCATTTT	CASSPRGGDSNQPQHF
15	.	TRBV18	TRBJ2-2	.	TGTGCCAGCTCACCTATACGGGTGGGCACCGGGGAGCTGTTTTTT	CASSPIRVGTGELFF
13	once	TRBV28	TRBJ2-7	TRBD1	TGTGCCAGCGGACAGGGGGGGAGGTGGGAGCAGTACTTC	CASGQGGRWEQYF
12	.	TRBV28	TRBJ1-2	.	TGTGCCAGCAGTTGGCAGTCATATGGCTACACCTTC	CASSWQSYGYTF
13	few	TRBV19	TRBJ1-1	TRBD1	TGTGCCAGTGAGGACAGGCCCCGAAGTGAAGCTTTCTTT	CASEDRPRSEAFF
14	once	TRBV5-1	TRBJ1-1	.	TGCGCCAGCAGCTTGGACTACCCGAACACTGAAGCTTTCTTT	CASSLDYPNTEAFF
15	once	TRBV4-1	TRBJ2-1	TRBD2	TGCGCCAGCAGCCAAGCAAGCGGGGGGGCCGATGAGCAGTTCTTC	CASSQASGGADEQFF
11	.	TRBV27	TRBJ1-1	.	TGTGCCAGCAGGGGGGCTTTTGAAGCTTTCTTT	CASRGAFEAFF
14	.	TRBV7-2	TRBJ2-2	.	TGTGCCAGCAGCTTTAACGGTAACACCGGGGAGCTGTTTTTT	CASSFNGNTGELFF
12	.	TRBV28	TRBJ1-5	TRBD1	TGTGCCGGGAGGCAGGGGGGTCAGCCCCAGCATTTT	CAGRQGGQPQHF
18	few	TRBV12-5	TRBJ1-4	TRBD1	TGTGCTAGTGGCCGAACAGGGGCCGTGGGGGTGACGTATGAAAAACTGTTTTTT	CASGRTGAVGVTYEKLFF
17	.	TRBV7-2	TRBJ2-2	TRBD2	TGTGCCAGCAGCGTAGGTGGTGGCGGGGGGCGTGGCGGGGAGCTGTTTTTT	CASSVGGGGGRGGELFF